The entry below gives a single T cell receptor (beta chain) sequence along with its context. As yet, its antigen is unknown. The sample is drawn from a study of T cells after yellow fever vaccination. Whole-study context: Researchers used SMART-Seq v4 Ultra Low Input to prepare fractions that had low cell numbers.

5'RACE template switching generated TCR cDNA, adding a universal primer site and UMIs. One entry per CDR3 protein, called by TCRdb with MiXCR from the 5' RACE reads. Of about 320,000 distinct CDR3 sequences in the sample, about 10% were seen once. Findings of the study overall: Subsequent to the booster, the majority of primary-vaccination clones reappeared (roughly 96% CD4, approximately 90% CD8). The presence of abundant clonotypes contaminating from the bulk population was possible in FACS-sorted repertoires.

The sequences come from CD4+ T cells sorted from PBMCs, collected 45 days after the yellow fever booster vaccination. The clonotype comes from a man between 18 and 35 years old who received the YFV17D yellow fever vaccine.

The CDR3 region is CASSPSGTVNEKLFF. The CDR3 DNA sequence: TGTGCCAGCAGCCCCTCCGGGACGGTTAATGAAAAACTGTTTTTT. The chain carries TRBV7-2 and TRBJ1-4, with D maybe TRBD1 (5 bases). Germline V lookup: CDR1 SGHTA, CDR2 FQGNSA. V lost 5 bases and J 4 bases, leaving 14 bases between the germline ends. The length of the CDR3 is 15 residues.